The 16 T cell receptor beta chains in this list originate from one sample, sequenced in a study of blood T cell repertoires in COVID-19. Libraries were prepared by immunoSEQ multiplex PCR; TCRdb keeps only in-frame clonotypes and omits some of them. The sample holds about 82,000 clones, 80% seen once. The sequenced sample consisted of peripheral blood. The receptors were sampled from a woman between 40 and 55 years old with active or convalescent COVID-19.

This clone was seen only a few times. V gene TRBV7-2 combines with J gene TRBJ1-5; D uncertain. CDR3 length: 15 residues. V was shortened by 1 base and J by 4 bases, with 11 bases between the two germline ends. The germline V gene encodes CDR1 SGHTA and CDR2 FQGNSA. CDR3 coding DNA: TGTGCCAGCAGCTTAGAACCCTCCAGGAATCAGCCCCAGCATTTT. Protein sequence: CASSLEPSRNQPQHF. The whole variable domain, filled in from reference TRBV7-2 and TRBJ1-5, reads GAGVSQSPSNKVTEKGKDVELRCDPISGHTALYWYRQSLGQGLEFLIYFQGNSAPDKSGLPSDRFSAERTGGSVSTLTIQRTQQEDSAVYLCASSLEPSRNQPQHFGDGTRLSIL.

This clone was found a few times. This chain links TRBV7-9 with TRBJ2-3; no firm D call. V dropped 11 bases and J dropped 0 bases, with 15 bases sitting between them. Germline-derived CDR1 and CDR2 are SEHNR and FQNEAQ (reference sequence). The CDR3 loop spans 14 amino acids. The chain's CDR3 is CAEARDPSTDTQYF. The CDR3, as DNA: TGTGCCGAAGCCCGAGATCCTAGCACAGATACGCAGTATTTT.

The genes are TRBV6-5 and TRBJ1-2; TRBD1 agrees at 7 bases. The germline V gene encodes CDR1 MNHEY and CDR2 SVGAGI. The trim removed 4 bases at V and 10 bases at J, leaving 9 bases unmatched. CDR3 size: 13 residues. The CDR3: CASSFGTVIVYTF. For the CDR3, the DNA is TGTGCCAGCAGTTTCGGGACAGTTATTGTCTACACCTTC.

This chain uses TRBV4-1 with TRBJ1-4; D remains unclear. The V and J ends lost 1 base and 8 bases respectively, with 14 bases between them. Germline V gene data show CDR1 as MGHRA and CDR2 as YSYEKL. This CDR3 is 15 amino acids long. The CDR3 region is CASSQGWAGGEKLFF. DNA for the CDR3: TGCGCCAGCAGCCAAGGTTGGGCAGGAGGAGAAAAACTGTTTTTT.

V usage is TRBV28 and J usage is TRBJ2-2; 7 bases line up with TRBD1. CDR3 length: 15 amino acids. CDR1 and CDR2 (germline): MDHEN, SYDVKM. J gave up 5 bases and V 4 bases, and 7 bases lay outside the gene matches. This CDR3 is CASSSRDSLTGELFF. CDR3 nucleotides: TGTGCCAGCAGTTCCAGGGACAGCTTAACCGGGGAGCTGTTTTTT.

This clone was found once. The chain has TRBV7-2 and TRBJ2-7; 10 bases are shared with TRBD1. Germline V CDR1 and CDR2: SGHTA, FQGNSA. V dropped 5 bases and J dropped 7; count of bases not matched to a gene: 14. The length of the CDR3 is 16 residues. CDR3 sequence (DNA): TGTGCCAGCAGCCACAAATTTTGGACAGGGGGACAGGAGCAGTACTTC. Encoded protein: CASSHKFWTGGQEQYF.

The rearrangement joins TRBV10-3 to TRBJ1-2; TRBD1 matches 10 bases. Looked up from germline, CDR1 is ENHRY and CDR2 is SYGVKD. CDR3 size: 15 residues. V shed 9 bases and J 2 bases; nucleotides not matched to a gene: 9. The CDR3 is CAIGTGVISNYGYTF. The CDR3 DNA sequence: TGTGCCATTGGGACAGGGGTTATCTCAAACTATGGCTACACCTTC.

This clone appeared a single time. V gene TRBV5-1 combines with J gene TRBJ1-2, with 7 bases lining up with TRBD1. The ends lost 4 bases at V and 4 bases at J; junction bases unmatched: 4. Germline CDR1 is SGHRS and CDR2 is YFSETQ. The CDR3 extends over 13 amino acids. The DNA for the CDR3 is TGCGCCAGCAGCCAGGGACAGTTCTATGGCTACACCTTC. Residues: CASSQGQFYGYTF. Complete variable domain (other parts from reference TRBV5-1 and TRBJ1-2): KAGVTQTPRYLIKTRGQQVTLSCSPISGHRSVSWYQQTPGQGLQFLFEYFSETQRNKGNFPGRFSGRQFSNSRSEMNVSTLELGDSALYLCASSQGQFYGYTFGSGTRLTVV.

The chain uses TRBV14 and TRBJ2-4; the D gene is possibly TRBD1 (5 bases). Germline CDR1 SGHDN, CDR2 FVKESK. Trimming took 5 bases from V and 0 from J, leaving 20 bases between them. This CDR3 region has 18 residues. This chain's CDR3 is CASSTREGGMLAKNIQYF. The CDR3 bases are TGTGCCAGCAGCACCAGGGAAGGTGGTATGCTAGCCAAAAACATTCAGTACTTC.

This rearrangement joins TRBV6-6 to TRBJ1-2; a possible D gene is TRBD1 (6 bases). Trimming took 7 bases from V and 6 from J, leaving 12 bases between them. The CDR3 contains 12 residues. CDR1 is MNHNY and CDR2 is SVGAGI in the germline V gene (reference sequence). The CDR3 reads CASTIQGDGYTF. The CDR3, as DNA: TGTGCCAGCACTATACAGGGTGATGGCTACACCTTC.

V and J are TRBV4-3 and TRBJ1-2; D uncertain. The germline CDR1 and CDR2 sequences are LGHNA and YSLEER. The CDR3 runs to 14 residues. V shed 0 bases and J shed 5 bases, with 10 bases lying between them. Here the CDR3 DNA reads TGCGCCAGCAGCCAAGATATCGGGAGGTATGGCTACACCTTC. Protein sequence: CASSQDIGRYGYTF.

V gene TRBV14 combines with J gene TRBJ2-3, with TRBD1 identical over 9 bases. The CDR3 is made up of 17 amino acids. Germline trimming cut 0 bases from V and 4 bases from J; bases unmatched to any gene: 8. CDR1 is SGHDN and CDR2 is FVKESK in the germline V gene. The CDR3 spells CASSQDRGTGIADTQYF. The CDR3 DNA is TGTGCCAGCAGCCAAGATCGCGGGACAGGGATCGCAGATACGCAGTATTTT.

The V call is TRBV10-3, the J call TRBJ1-6; TRBD1 might be the D (6 bases). This CDR3 has 14 amino acids. The germline V and J ends were trimmed by 9 bases and 6 bases, with 15 bases remaining between them. The germline CDR1 and CDR2 sequences are ENHRY and SYGVKD. The CDR3 sequence: CAMGEGHLNSPLHF. Here the CDR3 DNA reads TGTGCCATGGGGGAGGGACACCTTAATTCACCCCTCCACTTT.

The chain joins TRBV12-3 or TRBV12-4 to TRBJ2-7, with 7 bases fitting TRBD2. V lost 7 bases to trimming and J lost 4 bases; unmatched junction nucleotides: 7. This CDR3 contains 13 residues. The DNA of the CDR3 is TGTGCCAGCAAGGCGGGAGTTGAGTACGAGCAGTACTTC. Translating it yields CASKAGVEYEQYF.

This clone appeared a single time. CDR3 sequence reads: CASSLEGVRPSSYNSPLHF. The CDR3 region has the DNA TGTGCCAGCAGTTTAGAAGGGGTCCGGCCGAGCTCCTATAATTCACCCCTCCACTTT. The chain has TRBV27 and TRBJ1-6, with D possibly being TRBD1 (5 bases). Between the trimmed V and J ends, which lost 2 bases and 0 bases, there was a span of 17 bases. CDR1 is MNHEY, CDR2 SMNVEV, per germline (reference sequence). The CDR3 is 19 amino acids.

This sequence joins TRBV19 and TRBJ2-1; 7 bases fit TRBD1. Germline V gives CDR1 LNHDA, CDR2 SQIVND (reference sequence). CDR3 length: 14 residues. With 4 bases clipped from V and 0 bases from J, the junction kept 0 bases outside the gene matches. CDR3 amino acids: CASSRQGSYNEQFF. Written as DNA, the CDR3 is TGTGCCAGTAGTAGACAGGGCTCCTACAATGAGCAGTTCTTC.